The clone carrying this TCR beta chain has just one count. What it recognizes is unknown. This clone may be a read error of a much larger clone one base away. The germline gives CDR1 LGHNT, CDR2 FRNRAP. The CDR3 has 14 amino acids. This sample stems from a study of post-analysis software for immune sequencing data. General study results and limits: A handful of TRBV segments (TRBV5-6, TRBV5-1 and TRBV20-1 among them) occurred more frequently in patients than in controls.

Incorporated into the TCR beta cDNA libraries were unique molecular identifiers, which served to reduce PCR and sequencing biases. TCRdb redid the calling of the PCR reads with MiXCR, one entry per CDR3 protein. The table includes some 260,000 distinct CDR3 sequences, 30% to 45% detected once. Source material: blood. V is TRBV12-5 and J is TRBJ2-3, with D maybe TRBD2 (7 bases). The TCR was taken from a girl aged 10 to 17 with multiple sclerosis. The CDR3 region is CASGPSGGPLSRDF. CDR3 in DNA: TGTGCTAGTGGTCCGTCGGGGGGCCCCCTTAGTCGGGATTTT.